This T cell receptor (beta chain) was sequenced during a study of T cells in Graves' hyperthyroidism and ophthalmopathy. Germline trimming cut 1 base from V and 7 bases from J; bases unmatched to any gene: 1. CDR1 is SGHTA, CDR2 FQGNSA, per germline. CDR3 length: 15 residues. From RNA transcripts, TCR beta CDR3 regions were amplified. In the first-round RT-PCR of the TCR CDR3, the HTBI primer set was used. A single record per CDR3 protein comes from TCRdb applying MiXCR to the multiplex PCR reads. The table includes 400,000 to 550,000 distinct CDR3 sequences, 24% detected once. Ophthalmopathy cases scored 3 or more on the Clinical Activity Score and 4 or more on NOSPECS grade, with duration below 3 months. Diagnosing involved the use of clinical symptoms, serum thyroxine and TRAb, thyroid ultrasound and orbital computed tomography.

Source material: blood. This rearrangement joins TRBV7-2 to TRBJ2-2; 12 nucleotides agree with TRBD2. The sequence was obtained from a woman in her 30s with Graves' ophthalmopathy. Here the CDR3 reads CASSLVTSGSGELFF. The CDR3 DNA sequence: TGTGCCAGCAGCTTAGTGACTAGCGGGAGCGGGGAGCTGTTTTTT.